This TCR beta chain came from a study of regulatory T cells in long-lasting Graves disease. A word on this clonotype: The antigen remains unidentified.

The time point here: newly diagnosed GD, antithyroid drugs for less than 3 months. With RNA extracted from PBMCs as input, the TCR library was made. This CDR3 contains 14 residues. V lost 2 bases, J lost 7 bases, and 16 bases lay in between. In germline, CDR1 is SGHRS, CDR2 YFSETQ. General study findings and limits: Persistent Graves' patients showed reduced TCR diversity versus newly diagnosed patients. When disease was persistent, TRBV28, TRBJ1-2 and TRBJ2-5 were the favored segments. Study of thyroid tissue was not done, with only peripheral blood studied.

CDR3 regions were amplified by Arm-PCR using iRepertoire HTBI primers to build TCR beta libraries. Source study methods: The samples included approximately 62 TRBV and about 13 TRBJ segments. TCRdb fed the multiplex PCR reads into MiXCR, producing one record per CDR3 protein. The V and J calls follow TCRdb's processing rather than the paper's. The data hold about 560,000 distinct CDR3 sequences, with about 16% observed a single time. The data also belong to a second study, concerning T cells in Graves' hyperthyroidism and ophthalmopathy.

The sample here was peripheral blood mononuclear cells (PBMCs), taken at new diagnosis, from a patient treated with antithyroid drugs. This receptor was taken from a young man with Graves disease. This chain uses TRBV5-1 with TRBJ2-7, with D perhaps assigned TRBD1 or TRBD2 (6 bases each). The CDR3 DNA reads TGCGCCAGCAGCTTCAGGAGGGGGGCGGGAGAGCAGTACTTC. It specifies CASSFRRGAGEQYF.